This is a list of T cell receptor beta chains from one sample in a study of T cell repertoires in cytomegalovirus infection. TCRdb reanalysed the reads using MiXCR and keeps one entry per CDR3 protein. The table shows hundreds of thousands of distinct CDR3 sequences, with approximately 24% occurring only once. Input material: CD8+ T cells from PBMCs. All receptors derive from a human donor in good health (CMV status not recorded). Some clones in this sample may be carry-over from other donors' samples. Both conserved end residues are part of each CDR3.

TRBV19	TRBJ2-1	CATSPGLTGENEQFF
TRBV7-6	TRBJ2-6	CASSLVPDSGANVLTF
TRBV4-1	TRBJ2-1	CASSPLGTLTNEQFF
TRBV19	TRBJ2-5	CACRGTEQETQYF
TRBV19	TRBJ2-3	CASSILRSGASTDTQYF
TRBV20-1	TRBJ2-3	CSARPLASGPTVHPDDTQYF
TRBV24-1	TRBJ2-1	CATSDWAGNEQFF
TRBV11-2	TRBJ1-1	CANSLIGEWNTEAFF
TRBV27	TRBJ1-2	CASSSVGAQNYGYTF
TRBV28	TRBJ1-1	CASSLRTGEAEAFF
TRBV11-2	TRBJ2-1	CASSVGERYNEQFF
TRBV10-2	TRBJ1-5	CASKQGAGNQPQHF
TRBV20-1	TRBJ1-6	CSASTRESNSPLHF
TRBV7-3	TRBJ2-5	CASSLNSAETQYF
TRBV12-3/TRBV12-4	TRBJ1-2	CASSYGTAYGYTF
TRBV7-6	TRBJ2-7	CANSPRDSPNSYEQYF
TRBV2	TRBJ1-2	CASIVSNYGYTF
TRBV27	TRBJ2-1	CASTTGQGPRAQFF
TRBV7-9	TRBJ1-4	CASSLVREGEKLFF
TRBV12-3/TRBV12-4	TRBJ2-3	CASSPGITSTDTQYF
TRBV19	TRBJ2-5	CASSHRGKGYQETQYF
TRBV7-3	TRBJ2-7	CASSLELGQQSYEQYF
TRBV6-5	TRBJ2-7	CASRGSQTAEQYF
TRBV4-1	TRBJ1-1	CASSQVGQPRGEAFF
TRBV29-1	TRBJ1-1	CSAIPTEALGTEAFF
TRBV20-1	TRBJ2-2	CSARDQFVTGELFF
TRBV27	TRBJ1-2	CASSMTDRAGYTF
TRBV27	TRBJ2-2	CASRPLGGQGTGELFF
TRBV28	TRBJ1-3	CASTNRGLGNTIYF
TRBV4-1	TRBJ1-5	CASSQAGTGNQPQHF
TRBV7-3	TRBJ2-1	CASSPGGKGAEQFF
TRBV9	TRBJ2-1	CASSARGQVGNEQFF
TRBV4-1	TRBJ1-4	CASSQSPTSINEKLFF
TRBV19	TRBJ2-2	CASRWGANTGELFF
TRBV10-3	TRBJ1-1	CAISESGRLEAFF
TRBV7-9	TRBJ2-1	CASSPVRSYNEQFF
TRBV2	TRBJ2-1	CASSEEGGVYNEQFF
TRBV2	TRBJ2-1	CASSGDRLFEQFF
TRBV7-9	TRBJ1-4	CASSLYLEGAGYEKLFF
TRBV6-5	TRBJ2-2	CASSLPTLSGSDTGELFF
TRBV2	TRBJ2-2	CASSRRMDTNTGELFF
TRBV19	TRBJ2-1	CASSVIRDRGDNEQFF
TRBV6-2/TRBV6-3	TRBJ1-4	CASSYPGTGRFREKLFF
TRBV19	TRBJ1-1	CASSILYLGLAPNTEAFF
TRBV7-9	TRBJ1-3	CASRGGDIAISGNTIYF
TRBV5-6	TRBJ2-5	CASSLGLYVMHLETQYF
TRBV7-2	TRBJ1-5	CASSLASGSLNQPQHF
TRBV9	TRBJ1-1	CASSLTPGNTEAFF
TRBV29-1	TRBJ2-1	CSVEEAAVYNEQFF
TRBV20-1	TRBJ1-2	CSARQSDRGGYGYTF